A selection of T cell receptor beta chains follows, all from one sample in a study of T-cell reconstitution after alpha-beta-depleted transplantation in children. TCRdb processed the PCR reads anew with MiXCR; each CDR3 protein has one entry. The sample holds 450,000 to 600,000 distinct CDR3 sequences, 13% seen once. Sample: PBMCs, mostly from graft donor cells, taken 360 days after TCRalphabeta/CD19-depleted stem cell transplant. All receptors derive from a male patient under 18 who had a stem cell transplant for acute myeloid leukemia, so the T cells may come from the graft donor. Both conserved end residues are trimmed from each CDR3.

V,CDR3
TRBV20-1,SASGGWAIQETQY
TRBV20-1,SANRGGSYEQY
TRBV29-1,SVGRAASYEQY
TRBV5-1,ASSLGLAGVSSYNEQF
TRBV18,ASSPPAGGGYEQY
TRBV10-3,AISRLAGGPHEQY
TRBV7-2,ASSPAKGLSYEQY
TRBV19,ASKRTSGRDYNEQF
TRBV5-1,ASSPLRAGMNTEAF
TRBV2,ASKDLAGWDEQF
TRBV6-6,ASKGTGLNEQY
TRBV27,ASSRPTSGNEQF
TRBV12-3/TRBV12-4,ASSLLRYPSYEQY